This T cell receptor beta chain was recovered during a study of blood T cell repertoires in COVID-19 (dated by TCRdb to about 2020). For the study in its entirety: Samples from collaborators originated in the United States, Italy and Spain and spanned both the acute and convalescent phases of COVID-19. A freely available public database, intended as a resource for researchers studying the immune response to SARS-CoV-2, is where the repertoires were released. The prospective study material was composed of cDNA or gDNA derived from T cells, B-cell-depleted T cells, or PBMCs. Where available, HLA class I and class II types were obtained from metadata supplied by the sample provider rather than from assay-based typing. The samples were drawn from two sources: the first 160 participants of the ongoing ImmuneRACE study, and 1,200 or so subjects contributed by 6 global collaborators. The dataset comprised deeply sampled blood TCRbeta repertoires from subjects exposed to, actively infected with, or recovered from COVID-19. The sample metadata nearly always contained a de-identified subject ID, COVID-19 status, age in years and sex. General study outcomes and caveats: Clinical and demographic metadata were provided uncurated, with the amount varying by source and participant.

This clone was seen a few times. It lacks a known antigen. Nothing much larger sits one base from this clone, and base qualities are not available. Each collaborating institution followed its own protocols to collect whole blood in K2EDTA tubes. For TCRbeta analysis, collaborator samples were shipped as frozen whole blood, as isolated PBMCs, or as DNA extracted from either sample type. The immunoSEQ Assay, a bias-controlled multiplex PCR, was used to amplify TCRbeta CDR3 regions from genomic DNA. In the authors' own workflow: The number of nucleated cells in each sample was estimated from the amplification of reference gene primers within the assay. To quantify the absolute abundance of each unique TCRbeta CDR3 rearrangement, sequence reads were collapsed and filtered. For each sample, productive Simpson clonality was calculated as the square root of Simpson's diversity index across productive rearrangements. What TCRdb holds here is the immuneACCESS table cut down to in-frame rearrangements. Part of the clones is not present; checked against another copy, under half of the missing clones reflect an unresolved V gene, and the others are unexplained. V and J calls plus clone size are reproduced from that table; the DNA served to infer D and trimming. The sample records 120,000 or so clones, 80% to 90% of which are singletons. Roughly 4.7% of the sample is held by the ten biggest clonotypes.

Germline trimming: 1 base from V, 5 bases from J; junction bases outside gene matches: 7. The CDR3 goes from the cysteine to the phenylalanine over 16 residues. Of the read, only the CDR3 DNA is kept; its 48 bases are in frame from base 1. According to the germline V gene (reference sequence), CDR1 reads SEHNR and CDR2 reads FQNEAQ. Sequenced: peripheral blood. The sequence was obtained from a man aged 35-49 years with acute or convalescent COVID-19. The chain uses TRBV7-9 and TRBJ2-5, with 10 bases aligning to TRBD1. The CDR3 loop reads CASSLGGQGGPETQYF. The bases read TGTGCCAGCAGCTTAGGAGGACAGGGGGGGCCTGAGACCCAGTACTTC.